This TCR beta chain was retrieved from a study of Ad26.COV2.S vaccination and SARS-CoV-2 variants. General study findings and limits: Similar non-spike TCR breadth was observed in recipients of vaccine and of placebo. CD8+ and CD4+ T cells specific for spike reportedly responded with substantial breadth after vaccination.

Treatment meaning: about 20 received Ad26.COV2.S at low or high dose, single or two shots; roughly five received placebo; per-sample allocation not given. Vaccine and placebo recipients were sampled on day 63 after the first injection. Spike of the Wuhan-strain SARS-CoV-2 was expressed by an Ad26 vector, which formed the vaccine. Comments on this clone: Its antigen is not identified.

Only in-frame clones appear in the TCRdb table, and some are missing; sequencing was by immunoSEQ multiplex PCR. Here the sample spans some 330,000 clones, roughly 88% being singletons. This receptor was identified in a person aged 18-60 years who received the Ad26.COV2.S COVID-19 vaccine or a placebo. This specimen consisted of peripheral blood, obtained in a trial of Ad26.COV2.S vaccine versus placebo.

CDR3: CASSTAGTGYPGELFF. The CDR3, as DNA: TGTGCCAGCAGTACGGCCGGGACAGGGTATCCCGGGGAGCTGTTTTTT. V usage is TRBV6-2 or TRBV6-3 and J usage is TRBJ2-2; 9 nucleotides agree with TRBD1. The CDR3 has 16 amino acids. Per the germline V gene, CDR1 is MNHEY and CDR2 is SVGEGT. V shed 5 bases, J shed 6 bases, and the junction held 10 bases outside the gene matches.